This T cell receptor (beta chain) was found in a study of regulatory T cells in long-lasting Graves disease. Study findings and constraints: TRBV28, TRBJ1-2 and TRBJ2-5 emerged as the favored segments in persistent disease. Having few samples may have compromised the accuracy.

The CDR3 is made up of 12 amino acids. Trimming left V 2 bases short and J 4 bases short, with 7 bases between. Germline-derived CDR1 and CDR2 are SGHRS and YFSETQ. Regarding this clonotype: Its antigen remains unidentified.

Sample time point: newly diagnosed GD, antithyroid drugs for less than 3 months. TCR sequences were obtained from RNA taken from PBMCs. HTBI primers from iRepertoire and Arm-PCR of CDR3 regions yielded the TCR beta libraries. Original processing methods: Across all samples, approximately 64 TRBV segments and 14 TRBJ segments were identified. TCRdb redid the calling of the multiplex PCR reads with MiXCR, one entry per CDR3 protein. Here the V and J calls rest on TCRdb's processing, not on the authors' analysis. The data show some 250,000 distinct CDR3 sequences, about 17% seen once. This TCR came from a female donor with Graves disease. V and J are TRBV5-1 and TRBJ2-7; D remains unclear. The sequencing used peripheral blood mononuclear cells (PBMCs), collected at new diagnosis, from a patient treated with antithyroid drugs. CDR3 protein: CASSFGDYEQYF. As DNA, the CDR3 is TGCGCCAGCAGCTTTGGGGATTACGAGCAGTACTTC.